Below, 10 T cell receptor beta chains from the same sample are listed, as sequenced in a study of OX40 agonist ivuxolimab in advanced cancers. The data were produced by immunoSEQ multiplex PCR, yet TCRdb's version contains in-frame clones alone and is incomplete. In the table there are about 56,000 clones, approximately 82% of which are singletons. Sequenced here: CD4+ or CD8+ T cells sorted from blood, sampled in a trial of the OX40 agonist ivuxolimab. The receptor source for this set is an adult with an advanced solid tumor such as melanoma, head and neck, liver or kidney cancer.

This chain joins TRBV5-1 and TRBJ2-7; 7 bases agree with TRBD2. Looked up from germline, CDR1 is SGHRS and CDR2 is YFSETQ. The CDR3 has 16 residues. J lost 6 bases, V lost 4 bases, and 16 bases had no gene match. The CDR3 region is CASSPGGVGGSGEQYF. The CDR3 DNA sequence: TGCGCCAGCAGCCCCGGTGGGGTGGGAGGGTCCGGCGAGCAGTACTTC.

The J gene is TRBJ1-6, the V gene TRBV6-5; perhaps TRBD1 as D (5 bases). Trimming took off 5 bases at V and 5 bases at J, with 10 bases between the two ends. There are 14 residues in the CDR3. Germline CDR1 MNHEY, CDR2 SVGAGI. The CDR3 DNA reads as TGTGCCAGCAGTGGGGGGTTGGATAATTCACCCCTCCACTTT. Translated: CASSGGLDNSPLHF.

This clone was observed once. The V and J genes are TRBV28 and TRBJ2-2; weak D call: TRBD1 (5 bases). The CDR3 loop spans 13 amino acids. Trimming removed 8 bases from V and 8 bases from J, with 15 bases in between. Germline CDR1 MDHEN, CDR2 SYDVKM. This CDR3 reads CASGSRSGGELFF. The CDR3, as DNA: TGTGCCAGCGGATCCCGTTCAGGGGGGGAGCTGTTTTTT.

The chain is built from TRBV28 and TRBJ1-1, with a tentative D call TRBD1 (5 bases). Trimming stripped 7 bases from V and 7 bases from J, with 16 bases between. In germline, CDR1 is MDHEN, CDR2 SYDVKM. CDR3 length: 13 amino acids. The CDR3 region has the DNA TGTGCCAGCACTGCGGACATTGGAGGTGAAGCTTTCTTT. It yields the protein CASTADIGGEAFF.

This chain links TRBV6-6 with TRBJ2-7, with 8 positions matching TRBD2. Germline V gene data show CDR1 as MNHNY and CDR2 as SVGAGI (reference sequence). The CDR3 contains 14 residues. Losses at the gene ends were 3 bases for V and 2 bases for J; bases not matched to a gene: 3. CDR3 nucleotide sequence: TGTGCCAGCAGTTATGAGCGGGGGACCTACGAGCAGTACTTC. This translates into CASSYERGTYEQYF.

This clone was observed a few times. The V gene is TRBV7-2, the J gene TRBJ1-3; 8 bases align to TRBD1. Germline assignment: CDR1 SGHTA and CDR2 FQGNSA. V was clipped by 5 bases and J by 0 bases; unmatched bases: 9. The CDR3 spans 17 residues. The CDR3 is CASSPPRDRSSGNTIYF. In nucleotides, the CDR3 is TGTGCCAGCAGCCCCCCAAGGGACAGGAGCTCTGGAAACACCATATATTTT.

The CDR3 here is CASSDRVGTGSRLGRSQHF. CDR3 sequence (DNA): TGTGCCAGCAGTGACAGGGTCGGGACAGGGAGTCGGTTGGGCAGGTCCCAGCATTTT. The chain employs TRBV6-4 and TRBJ1-5; 9 nucleotides line up with TRBD1. This CDR3 spans 19 amino acids. Unmatched junction bases numbered 22, after V lost 2 bases and J lost 11 bases. CDR1 and CDR2 (germline): MRHNA, SNTAGT.

The CDR3 region is CASSYGAPGQGGGYTF. DNA of the CDR3: TGTGCCAGCAGTTACGGTGCTCCGGGACAGGGTGGTGGCTACACCTTC. The chain couples TRBV6-6 to TRBJ1-2; 9 nucleotides line up with TRBD1. The V segment lost 2 bases and the J segment 7 bases; nucleotides outside the gene matches: 11. Per germline, CDR1 MNHNY and CDR2 SVGAGI (reference sequence). The CDR3 consists of 16 residues.

This chain joins TRBV6-1 and TRBJ1-1, with TRBD1 identical over 7 bases. The V and J ends lost 6 bases and 4 bases, in that order; junction bases with no gene match: 5. The CDR3 spans 13 residues. Germline V gene lookup returns CDR1 MNHNS and CDR2 SASEGT. CDR3 DNA: TGTGCCAGCAGAGACAGGGAACTCACTGAAGCTTTCTTT. Translating gives CASRDRELTEAFF.

The gene calls are TRBV2 and TRBJ1-5; 11 bases map to TRBD1. V lost 6 bases and J lost 7; bases outside the gene matches: 8. The CDR3 runs 15 residues. Germline values: CDR1 SNHLY, CDR2 FYNNEI. DNA for the CDR3: TGTGCCAGCAGCCAGGACAGGGGGCGACGGCAGCCCCAGCATTTT. It translates to CASSQDRGRRQPQHF.